This TCR beta chain was captured by sequencing in a study of cytomegalovirus exposure and HLA in healthy donors listed by TCRdb under 2017. Looking at the study overall: An earlier analysis of approximately 550 of the donors reported about 250 Gb of sequence data and 117 million unique TCR beta sequences from around 200 million T cells. The study aimed to test whether cataloging public T cell receptors could reveal signatures of past pathogen exposure. Because of strong linkage in the cohort, a few DR-DQ haplotypes were treated as single units for association and clustering. To predict cytomegalovirus infection status, the study brought together high-throughput TCR immunosequencing, statistical association of individual TCRs with disease status, and machine learning. Rather than using new phenotypic data, the later analysis identified candidate immune exposures from TCR beta sequences and from how often those sequences occurred across donors. The T cell repertoires of roughly 660 subjects were profiled by immunosequencing and related to cytomegalovirus serostatus. Typing coverage varied by locus: about 620-630 donors for A, B, C, DRB1 and DQB1; under 550 for DQA1; more than 600 for DPA1; roughly 450 for DPB1. The genetic ancestry cluster associated with self-reported Caucasian donors included approximately 85% of the 398 genotyped donors. An earlier analysis of more than 450 of the donors used high-throughput TCR beta sequencing to judge whether each TCR beta V gene segment behaved as functional or pseudogenic. Approximately 310 gigabases of sequencing data and tens of millions of unique TCR sequences were included in an early release covering 550 to 800 HLA-typed donors. Across approximately 400 genotyped donors of the cohort, an average of approximately 240,000 unique TCR beta nucleotide sequences per donor were sequenced, and around 20% of those sequences were non-productive. HLA typing included class I and class II loci at four-digit resolution. Besides the first cohort of around 700 subjects, a separate validation cohort made up of some 110 different subjects was used. In a later genetic analysis, genome-wide SNP genotypes for about 55% of the 666 donors were used, and that subset was treated as a discovery cohort. Every discovery cohort repertoire had been produced on one sequencing platform. Donor age, sex, ethnicity and CMV serostatus were collected together with the repertoire data. In a later analysis, previously published TCR beta repertoires from more than 500 donors were re-analyzed and high-resolution HLA genotyping was added so that TCR occurrence patterns could be studied.

The cohort consisted of fewer than 700 healthy bone marrow donors. All cohort members were sampled while nominally healthy, although unrecorded immune exposures were likely present. The donor tested CMV seropositive and was one of the 289 seropositive cohort members. A peripheral blood sample was collected from each donor, and TCR beta sequencing was performed on peripheral blood mononuclear cells. The Qiagen DNeasy Blood Extraction Kit was used to extract genomic DNA from the blood cell samples. What the work shows at the level of the full study, not this receptor alone: A further reported finding was that TCR beta sequences accurately predicted the HLA-A and HLA-B alleles for most subjects in the first cohort. A later analysis found that TCR association rates varied across HLA loci, with DRB1 alleles showing the most associated TCRs and HLA-C alleles the fewest. According to a later analysis, most CMV-associated TCR beta chains appeared to be HLA-restricted, and the HLA associations seemed to be driven largely by CMV exposure. In a later analysis, HLA-associated TCR beta chains showed more clonal expansion and lower generation probabilities than non-associated chains that were equally common. Linkage disequilibrium might explain the correlated functional status among segregating V segments, but an unknown experimental factor could not be excluded. Roughly 15 rarely observed V segments, including chromosome 9 orphons, were excluded from the earlier analysis of several hundred of the donors because counts were too low. For the cohort, immune exposure information was limited to CMV serostatus. The presence/absence analyses assumed that sequencing depth was roughly uniform across donors, and that assumption may not be true. Across donors, most TCR sequences were observed very rarely, whereas some public TCRs were present in many individuals. According to a later analysis, parvovirus B19, influenza, CMV and Epstein-Barr virus appeared linked to several top co-occurrence clusters. The classifier was reported to diagnose cytomegalovirus status with high specificity and sensitivity in both the original and validation cohorts. The study listed 150 to 200 TCR beta chains as associated with cytomegalovirus. An earlier analysis of around 500 of the donors showed that most TCR beta V segments appeared in productive rearrangements either about 87% or about 30% of the time, which broadly matched IMGT annotations. Because HLA typing was unavailable for some donors at each locus, only the typed subset was used in association tests. Compared with the roughly 700-donor mean, donors in an Asian-associated ancestry cluster had fewer N-insertions in productive TCRs, according to a later genetic analysis. When HLA alleles, especially DR and DQ, strongly co-occurred, TCR associations were difficult to assign to individual alleles. Only TCR beta chains were sequenced in this cohort, and the absence of alpha or paired-chain data limited detectable features. An association between a missense DCLRE1C variant and V-gene and J-gene trimming of TCR beta chains was found in a later genetic analysis and replicated in an independent cohort. According to the authors, the approach could potentially be generalized to other disease states and immunological phenotypes. Specific HLA alleles were associated with 15,000 to 20,000 TCR beta sequences at a false discovery rate of 0.05 in a later analysis. Some IMGT-functional V segments, including TRBV6-2 and TRBV6-3, could not be told apart with the 87-base-pair reads, so those segments were excluded. A cluster of highly shared sequence variants was judged likely to be a technical artifact of the sequencing pipeline. Three of the identified cytomegalovirus-associated TCR beta chains were confirmed in vitro to be specific for cytomegalovirus antigens.

CDR1 SNHLY and CDR2 FYNNEI are derived from the germline V gene. CDR3 length: 16 amino acids, cysteine to phenylalanine. The retained sequence is limited to the CDR3, 48 bases, with the frame set at the first base. V lost 8 bases and J lost 1 base; the stretch between them is 19 bases long. The library was obtained by the immunoSEQ multiplex PCR assay. A mixture of 60 forward primers for TCR Vbeta segments and 13 reverse primers for TCR Jbeta segments was used in the multiplex PCR. The CDR3 region of rearranged TCR beta genes was amplified from genomic DNA with a multiplex PCR assay. The amplified TCR beta libraries were sequenced on the Illumina HiSeq System as 87-base-pair reads. The paper's data handling went like this. Across the 670 or so repertoires, a later analysis counted 78 million or so unique TCR beta chains, 9.5 million to 12 million of which were shared by at least two donors. Raw reads were error-corrected and collapsed into unique sequences with a nearest-neighbor algorithm that merged closely related sequences to remove PCR and sequencing errors. To assign V, D and J gene segments, CDR3 sequences were aligned to IMGT reference sequences. For a sequence to be retained, a match of at least six nucleotides was required to both a V gene segment and a J gene segment. A rearrangement counted as productive if the CDR3 had no stop codons and remained in frame with V and J, and every other rearrangement counted as non-productive. CDR3 was defined according to IMGT convention as the region running from the second conserved V-encoded cysteine to the conserved J-encoded phenylalanine. The earlier analysis of about 620 of the donors excluded sequences that lacked an unambiguous match to a single V gene segment. An earlier analysis of some 500 of the donors classified V segments as functional when productive rearrangements were above 56.7% and as segregating when the standard deviation between donors was above 5%. A statistical classification framework was built for diagnosing cytomegalovirus status from the catalog of TCR beta chain sequences. In a later analysis, V and J genes were assigned by comparing TCR nucleotide sequences against IMGT/GENE-DB human TR gene sequences. Using the TCRdist pipeline, a later analysis assigned CDR3 sequences along with most-parsimonious VDJ recombination scenarios. In a later analysis, every TCR beta chain was defined by the combination of its CDR3 amino acid sequence and its V-gene family, and reads without a unique V-gene family were dropped. To address suspected cross-contamination and a sequencing artifact, a later analysis removed 592 highly shared, low-generation-probability nucleotide sequences. A later analysis calculated a clonal expansion index for each public chain from normalized within-repertoire ranks of inferred template counts. Generation probabilities in a later analysis came from a VDJ recombination model fitted to out-of-frame rearrangements, and those results were checked against IGoR. In a later analysis, TCR-TCR, TCR-HLA and TCR-CMV co-occurrence was scored with hypergeometric tests, and a repertoire-size bias correction was applied to TCR pairs. In a later analysis, false discovery rates were estimated by permuting HLA or CMV assignments 20 times. A later analysis grouped co-occurring TCRs with DBSCAN, adding TCRdist sequence similarity when clustering within HLA-allele-positive subsets. Co-occurrence clustering excluded repertoires with fewer than 30,000 or more than 120,000 public chains, plus five with anomalous nucleotide sharing. This immuneACCESS table, as held by TCRdb, lists in-frame sequences with V and J called but not all clones. Of the missing ones, under half trace to an unresolved V gene in checked studies; the others have no known cause. That table supplies the V and J calls and clone size; D and trimming were determined from the DNA. The sample table records about 180,000 clones; 80% of these occur just once. The ten biggest clones cover almost 7% of the sample.

For this clone: The antigen this receptor binds is unknown. No base quality values were provided; no much bigger clone lies one nucleotide off.

The sequence was obtained from a man aged 25-45 years in good health and CMV-seropositive. The chain is made from TRBV2 and TRBJ2-3, and the D gene may be TRBD2, 5 bases matching. The specimen sequenced was PBMCs. For the CDR3, the sequence is CASGPRGRSGTDTQYF. The nucleotide sequence reads as follows: TGTGCCAGCGGCCCCCGAGGGCGTTCTGGCACAGATACGCAGTATTTT.